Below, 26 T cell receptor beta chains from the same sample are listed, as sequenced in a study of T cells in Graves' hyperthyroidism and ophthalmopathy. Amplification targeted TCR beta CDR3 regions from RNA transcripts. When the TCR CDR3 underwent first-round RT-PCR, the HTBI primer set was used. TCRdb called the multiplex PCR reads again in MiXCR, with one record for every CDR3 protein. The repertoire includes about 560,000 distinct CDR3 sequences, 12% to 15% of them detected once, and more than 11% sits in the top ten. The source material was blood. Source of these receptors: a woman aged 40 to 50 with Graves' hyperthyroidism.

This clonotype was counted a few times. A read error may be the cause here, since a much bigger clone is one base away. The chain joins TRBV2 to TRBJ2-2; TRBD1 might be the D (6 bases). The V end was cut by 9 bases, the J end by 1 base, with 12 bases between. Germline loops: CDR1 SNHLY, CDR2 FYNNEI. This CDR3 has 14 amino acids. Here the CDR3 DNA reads TGTGCCAGGACAGGCATCAGGAACACCGGGGAGCTGTTTTTT. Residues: CARTGIRNTGELFF.

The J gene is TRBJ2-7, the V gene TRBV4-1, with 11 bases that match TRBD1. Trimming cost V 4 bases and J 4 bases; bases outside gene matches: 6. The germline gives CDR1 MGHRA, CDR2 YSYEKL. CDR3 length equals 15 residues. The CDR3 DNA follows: TGCGCCAGCAGCCTGGGACAGGGGGGTAGGTACGAGCAGTACTTC. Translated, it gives CASSLGQGGRYEQYF.

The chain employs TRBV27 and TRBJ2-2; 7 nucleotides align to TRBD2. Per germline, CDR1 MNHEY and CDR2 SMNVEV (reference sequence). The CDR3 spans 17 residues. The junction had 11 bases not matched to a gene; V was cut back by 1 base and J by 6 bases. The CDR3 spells CASSLLPGLKTAGELFF. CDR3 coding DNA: TGTGCCAGCAGTTTATTGCCGGGACTAAAAACGGCCGGGGAGCTGTTTTTT.

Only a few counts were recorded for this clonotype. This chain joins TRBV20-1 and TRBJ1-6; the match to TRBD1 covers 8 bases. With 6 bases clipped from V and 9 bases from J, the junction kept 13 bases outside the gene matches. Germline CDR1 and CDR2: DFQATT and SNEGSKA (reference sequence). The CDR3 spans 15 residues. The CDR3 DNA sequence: TGCAGTGCGGGCCCGGACAGGGCTTTGGGTTCACCCCTCCACTTT. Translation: CSAGPDRALGSPLHF.

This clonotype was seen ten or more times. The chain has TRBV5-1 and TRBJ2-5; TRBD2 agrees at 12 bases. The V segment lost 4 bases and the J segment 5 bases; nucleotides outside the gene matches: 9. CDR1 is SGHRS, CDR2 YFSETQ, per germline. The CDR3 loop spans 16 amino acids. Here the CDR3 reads CASSPRLAGESETQYF. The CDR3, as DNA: TGCGCCAGCAGCCCAAGACTAGCGGGAGAGTCCGAGACCCAGTACTTC.

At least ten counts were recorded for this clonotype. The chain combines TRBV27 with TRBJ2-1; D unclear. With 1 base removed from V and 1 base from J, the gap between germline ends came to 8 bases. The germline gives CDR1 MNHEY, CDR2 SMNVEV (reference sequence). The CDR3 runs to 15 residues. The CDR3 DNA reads TGTGCCAGCAGTTTATTGACCAGGTCCTACAATGAGCAGTTCTTC. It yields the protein CASSLLTRSYNEQFF.

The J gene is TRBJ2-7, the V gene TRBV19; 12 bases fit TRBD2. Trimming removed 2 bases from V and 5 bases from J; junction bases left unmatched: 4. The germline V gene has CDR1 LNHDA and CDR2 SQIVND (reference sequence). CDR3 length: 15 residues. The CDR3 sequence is CASSILAGGSDEQYF. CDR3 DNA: TGTGCCAGTAGTATACTAGCGGGAGGGTCCGACGAGCAGTACTTC.

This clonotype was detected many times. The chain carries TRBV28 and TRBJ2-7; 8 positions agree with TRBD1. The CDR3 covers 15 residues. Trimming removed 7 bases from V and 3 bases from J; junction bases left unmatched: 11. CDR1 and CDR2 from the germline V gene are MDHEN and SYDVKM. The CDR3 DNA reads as TGTGCCAGCAATCCGGGACAGGCACTTTTCTACGAGCAGTACTTC. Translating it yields CASNPGQALFYEQYF.

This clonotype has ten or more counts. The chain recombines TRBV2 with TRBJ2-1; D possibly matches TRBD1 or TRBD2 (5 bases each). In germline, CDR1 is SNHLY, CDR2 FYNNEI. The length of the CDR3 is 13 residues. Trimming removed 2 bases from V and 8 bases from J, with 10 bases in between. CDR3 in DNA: TGTGCCAGCAGTGAACGGGGCAGGGATGAGCAGTTCTTC. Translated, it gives CASSERGRDEQFF.

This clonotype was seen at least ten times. CDR3 sequence: CASRGPYNEQFF. The CDR3 nucleotides read TGTGCCAGCAGGGGACCCTACAATGAGCAGTTCTTC. The chain recombines TRBV6-1 with TRBJ2-1; the D gene could be TRBD1 or TRBD2 (5 bases each). V lost 6 bases to trimming and J lost 2 bases, with 5 bases between them. The CDR3 covers 12 residues. The V gene's germline CDR1 is MNHNS and CDR2 SASEGT.

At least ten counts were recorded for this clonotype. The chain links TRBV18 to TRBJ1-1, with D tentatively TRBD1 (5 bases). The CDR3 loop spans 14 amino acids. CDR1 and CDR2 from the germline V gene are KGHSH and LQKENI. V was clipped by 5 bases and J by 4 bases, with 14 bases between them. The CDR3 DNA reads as TGTGCCAGCTCATCAAACCAGGGACTCACTGAAGCTTTCTTT. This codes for CASSSNQGLTEAFF.

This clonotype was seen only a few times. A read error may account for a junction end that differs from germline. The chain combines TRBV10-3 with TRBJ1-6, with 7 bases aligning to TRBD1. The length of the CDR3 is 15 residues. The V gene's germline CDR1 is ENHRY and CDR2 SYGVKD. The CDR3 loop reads CAISGAGTVNSPLYF. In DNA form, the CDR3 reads TGTGCCATCAGTGGGGCCGGGACAGTTAATTCACCCCTCTACTTT.

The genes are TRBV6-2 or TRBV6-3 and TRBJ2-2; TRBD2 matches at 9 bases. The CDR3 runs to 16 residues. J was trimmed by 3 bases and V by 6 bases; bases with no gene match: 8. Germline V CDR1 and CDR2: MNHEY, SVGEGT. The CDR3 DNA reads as TGTGCCAGCAGAATCTATAGCGGGAGCGACACCGGGGAGCTGTTTTTT. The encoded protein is CASRIYSGSDTGELFF.

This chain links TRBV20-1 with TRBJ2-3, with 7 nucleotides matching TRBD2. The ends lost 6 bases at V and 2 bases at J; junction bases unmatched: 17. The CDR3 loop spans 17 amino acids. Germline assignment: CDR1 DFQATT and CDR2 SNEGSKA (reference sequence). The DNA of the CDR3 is TGCAGTGCGGGAGCCCCAGAGGCTAGCGGCCCCACAGATACGCAGTATTTT. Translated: CSAGAPEASGPTDTQYF.

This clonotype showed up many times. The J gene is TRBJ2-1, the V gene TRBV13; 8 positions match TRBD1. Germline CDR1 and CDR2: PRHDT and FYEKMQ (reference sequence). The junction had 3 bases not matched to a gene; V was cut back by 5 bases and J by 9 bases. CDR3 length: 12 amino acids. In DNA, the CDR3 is TGTGCCAGCAGCGGACAGGGAGGTGAGCAGTTCTTC. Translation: CASSGQGGEQFF.

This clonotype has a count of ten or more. The CDR3 region has the DNA TGTGCCAGCAGTCCCCCCCCGGTCCACGAGCAGTACTTC. Translation gives CASSPPPVHEQYF. The V and J genes are TRBV28 and TRBJ2-7; no clear D gene. CDR1 is MDHEN, CDR2 SYDVKM, per germline. V dropped 5 bases and J dropped 5 bases, with 13 bases sitting between them. The CDR3 contains 13 residues.

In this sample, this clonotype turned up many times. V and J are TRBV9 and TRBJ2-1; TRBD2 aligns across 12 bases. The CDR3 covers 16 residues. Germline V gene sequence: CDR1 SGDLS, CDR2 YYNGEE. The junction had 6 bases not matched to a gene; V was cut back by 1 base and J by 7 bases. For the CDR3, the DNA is TGTGCCAGCAGCGTAACCGGGACTAGCGGGCAAAATGAGCAGTTCTTC. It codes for CASSVTGTSGQNEQFF.

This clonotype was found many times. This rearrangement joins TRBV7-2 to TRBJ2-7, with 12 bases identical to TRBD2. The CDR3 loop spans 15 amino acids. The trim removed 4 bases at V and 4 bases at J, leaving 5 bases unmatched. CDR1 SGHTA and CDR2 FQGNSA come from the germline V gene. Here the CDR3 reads CASSWILAGGYEQYF. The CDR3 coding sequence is TGTGCCAGCAGCTGGATACTAGCGGGAGGATACGAGCAGTACTTC.

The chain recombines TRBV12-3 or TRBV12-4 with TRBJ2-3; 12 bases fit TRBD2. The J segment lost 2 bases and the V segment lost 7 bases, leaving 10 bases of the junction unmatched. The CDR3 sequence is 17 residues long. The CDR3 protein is CASTSTSGGTYTDTQYF. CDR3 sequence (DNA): TGTGCCAGCACCTCGACTAGCGGGGGAACTTACACAGATACGCAGTATTTT.

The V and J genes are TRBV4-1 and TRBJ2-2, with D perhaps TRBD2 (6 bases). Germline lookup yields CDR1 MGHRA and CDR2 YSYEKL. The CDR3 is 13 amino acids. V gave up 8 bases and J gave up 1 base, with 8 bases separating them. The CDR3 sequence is CASRDLNTGELFF. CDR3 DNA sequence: TGCGCCAGCCGGGACTTGAACACCGGGGAGCTGTTTTTT.

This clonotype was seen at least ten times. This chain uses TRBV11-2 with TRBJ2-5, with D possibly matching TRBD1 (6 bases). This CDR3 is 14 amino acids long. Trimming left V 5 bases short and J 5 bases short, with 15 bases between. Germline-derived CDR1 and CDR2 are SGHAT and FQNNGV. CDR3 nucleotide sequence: TGTGCCAGCAGCCGGGACATTTTTGCTGAGACCCAGTACTTC. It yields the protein CASSRDIFAETQYF.

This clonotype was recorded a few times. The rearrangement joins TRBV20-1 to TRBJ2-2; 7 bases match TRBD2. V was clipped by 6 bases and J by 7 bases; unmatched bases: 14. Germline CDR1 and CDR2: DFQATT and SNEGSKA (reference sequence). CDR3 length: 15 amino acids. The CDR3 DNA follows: TGCAGTGCAACTTGGGTCGGACTAGACGGCGGGGAGCTGTTTTTT. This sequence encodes CSATWVGLDGGELFF.

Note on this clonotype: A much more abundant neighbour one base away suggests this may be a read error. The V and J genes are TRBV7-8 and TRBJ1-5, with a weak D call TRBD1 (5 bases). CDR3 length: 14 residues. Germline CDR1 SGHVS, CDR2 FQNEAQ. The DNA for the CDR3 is TGTGTCAGCAGCTCCACAGGAGGCAATCAGCCCCAGCATTTT. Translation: CVSSSTGGNQPQHF.

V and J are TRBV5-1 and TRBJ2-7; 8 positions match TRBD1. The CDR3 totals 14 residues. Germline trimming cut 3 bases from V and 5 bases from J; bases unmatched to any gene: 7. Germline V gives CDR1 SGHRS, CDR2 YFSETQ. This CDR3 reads CASSSGTGLNEQYF. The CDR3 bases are TGCGCCAGCAGCTCCGGGACAGGACTTAACGAGCAGTACTTC.

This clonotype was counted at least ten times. The CDR3 spells CASSSPVTKKTDTQYF. CDR3 in DNA: TGTGCCAGCAGCTCTCCCGTGACAAAGAAAACAGATACGCAGTATTTT. The V gene is TRBV5-6, the J gene TRBJ2-3; no firm D call. The germline CDR1 and CDR2 sequences are SGHDT and YYEEEE. Trimming shortened V by 3 bases and J by 3 bases, and 17 bases separated the two germline ends. This CDR3 has 16 residues. Full variable domain (remainder filled in from reference TRBV5-6 and TRBJ2-3): DAGVTQSPTHLIKTRGQQVTLRCSPKSGHDTVSWYQQALGQGPQFIFQYYEEEERQRGNFPDRFSGHQFPNYSSELNVNALLLGDSALYLCASSSPVTKKTDTQYFGPGTRLTVL.

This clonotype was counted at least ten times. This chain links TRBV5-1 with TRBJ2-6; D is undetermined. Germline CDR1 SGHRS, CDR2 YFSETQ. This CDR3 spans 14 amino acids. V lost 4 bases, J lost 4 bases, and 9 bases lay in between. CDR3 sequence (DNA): TGCGCCAGCAGCAGTTTAAGGGGGGCCAACGTCCTGACTTTC. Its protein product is CASSSLRGANVLTF.